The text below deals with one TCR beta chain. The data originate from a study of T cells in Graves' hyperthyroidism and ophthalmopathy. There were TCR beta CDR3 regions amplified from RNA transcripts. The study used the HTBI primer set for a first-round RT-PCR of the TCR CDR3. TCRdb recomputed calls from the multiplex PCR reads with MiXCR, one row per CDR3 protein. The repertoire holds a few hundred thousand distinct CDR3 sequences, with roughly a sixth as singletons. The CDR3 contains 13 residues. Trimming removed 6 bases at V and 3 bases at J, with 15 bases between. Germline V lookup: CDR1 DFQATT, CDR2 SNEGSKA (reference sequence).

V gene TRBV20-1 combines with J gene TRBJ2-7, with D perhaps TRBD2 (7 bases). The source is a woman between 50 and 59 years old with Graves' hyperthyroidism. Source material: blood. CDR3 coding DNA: TGCAGTGCGCCGAGGGGGGGGGACTACGAGCAGTACTTC. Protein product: CSAPRGGDYEQYF.